Listed below are T cell receptor beta chains from one sample, sequenced in a study of a mutant IDH1 vaccine in newly diagnosed glioma. TCRdb's table, derived via immunoSEQ multiplex PCR, lists solely in-frame clones and lacks some. The sample lists tens of thousands of clones; 79% were seen once. The sample in question was PBMCs, obtained from a glioma patient treated with radiotherapy, temozolomide or both. The origin of the receptors is a man aged 50-59 years with glioma. Each CDR3 is given with its conserved first and last residue. D genes are given only for firm matches. Clone size appears in some rows only: once, few, many, or a class for an expanded clone.

D gene,J gene,clone size,V gene,CDR3 DNA,CDR3 protein
NA,TRBJ1-1,few,TRBV6-5,TGTGCCAGCACGCAGGGGCCTGAAGCTTTCTTT,CASTQGPEAFF
NA,TRBJ2-1,NA,TRBV5-1,TGCGCCAGCAGCTTTACGGGCCAAACGGCCGATGAGCAGTTCTTC,CASSFTGQTADEQFF
NA,TRBJ1-1,many,TRBV30,TGTGCCTGGGGATGGGGGCCGCTGAACACTGAAGCTTTCTTT,CAWGWGPLNTEAFF
TRBD1,TRBJ1-4,NA,TRBV7-6,TGTGCCAGCAGCTTAGCCAGGGGGCGTTTTCGGGAAAAACTGTTTTTT,CASSLARGRFREKLFF
TRBD1,TRBJ2-3,NA,TRBV5-1,TGCGCCAGCAGCTTTGGGGGACAGGGGTACACAGATACGCAGTATTTT,CASSFGGQGYTDTQYF
NA,TRBJ2-2,NA,TRBV30,TGTGCCTGGAGTGCCCTGGTTGGGGCCGGGGAGCTGTTTTTT,CAWSALVGAGELFF
NA,TRBJ1-5,NA,TRBV5-4,TGTGCCAGCAGCTTGGACGGGGATGGTAATCAGCCCCAGCATTTT,CASSLDGDGNQPQHF
TRBD2,TRBJ2-5,NA,TRBV10-3,TGTGCCATCAGTGATGCGGGAGGGTCGGAGGAGACCCAGTACTTC,CAISDAGGSEETQYF
NA,TRBJ2-1,NA,TRBV7-9,TGTGCCAGCAGCTTGGGGAAGGTGGACACCCTTAGTCGCAATGAGCAGTTCTTC,CASSLGKVDTLSRNEQFF
NA,TRBJ1-4,NA,TRBV9,TGTGCCAGCAGCGTAGACTCCGGTGAAAAACTGTTTTTT,CASSVDSGEKLFF
NA,TRBJ2-1,NA,TRBV4-2,TGTGCCATCTCCGATCCGAGCTCCTACAATGAGCAGTTCTTC,CAISDPSSYNEQFF
NA,TRBJ2-7,NA,TRBV7-9,TGTGCCAGCAGCTTAGAAACTGACGAGCAGTACTTC,CASSLETDEQYF